The present entry profiles one T cell receptor beta chain with its context. This specimen belongs to a study of blood T cell repertoires in COVID-19. About the study: Samples of COVID-19 (acute and convalescent) were obtained from the United States, Italy and Spain. PBMCs, B-cell-depleted T cells, or T cells were the source of the cDNA or gDNA that made up the material.

V lost 4 bases to trimming and J lost 6 bases; unmatched junction nucleotides: 12. Germline CDR1 MDHEN, CDR2 SYDVKM. The CDR3 is 16 amino acids. Per the original data handling: By means of reference gene primer amplification, nucleated cell counts were estimated. Profiling relied on immunoSEQ multiplex PCR, and the TCRdb table lists in-frame clones only, not all of them. V and J calls and clone size come straight from that table; D and trimming were deduced from the DNA. The repertoire consists of about 520,000 clones, with approximately 83% occurring once and the leading ten covering 3% to 3.5%. The sequencing sample was made of peripheral blood. The chain recombines TRBV28 with TRBJ1-2, with TRBD1 matching 9 bases. This sequence was found in a human donor in a cohort sampled during active COVID-19. CDR3 sequence reads: CASSSSSYWDRDGYTF. The CDR3 coding sequence is TGTGCCAGCAGTTCCTCCTCTTATTGGGACAGGGATGGCTACACCTTC.